The 31 T cell receptor beta chains below come from one sample, sequenced in a study of blood T cell repertoires in COVID-19. Only in-frame clones appear in the TCRdb table, and some are missing; sequencing was by immunoSEQ multiplex PCR. This table has 350,000 to 400,000 clones, about 90% appearing once. Sequences were obtained from PBMCs or T cells enriched from blood (not recorded which). Source of these receptors: a woman in her twenties or thirties who had recovered from COVID-19.

This clone has a single count. The chain has TRBV18 and TRBJ2-7; 8 bases match TRBD1. Per germline, CDR1 KGHSH and CDR2 LQKENI. The J segment lost 7 bases and the V segment lost 0 bases, leaving 8 bases of the junction unmatched. The CDR3 spans 15 residues. CDR3: CASSPPRTGPVEQYF. The CDR3 coding sequence is TGTGCCAGCTCACCACCGAGGACAGGGCCGGTAGAGCAGTACTTC.

The rearrangement links TRBV27 to TRBJ2-2; the D gene is possibly TRBD2 (6 bases). Per germline, CDR1 MNHEY and CDR2 SMNVEV (reference sequence). V was pared by 5 bases and J by 3 bases, with 16 bases between. There are 16 residues in the CDR3. CDR3 DNA: TGTGCCAGCAGTCTCGCACTAGCCCTTCACACCGGGGAGCTGTTTTTT. Amino acid sequence: CASSLALALHTGELFF.

The chain is built from TRBV30 and TRBJ2-7, with 8 bases lining up with TRBD1. Germline CDR1 is GTSNPN and CDR2 is SVGIG (reference sequence). Losses at the gene ends were 5 bases for V and 2 bases for J; bases not matched to a gene: 8. The CDR3 totals 14 residues. This CDR3 is CAWGDRRLPYEQYF. DNA for the CDR3: TGTGCCTGGGGGGACAGGCGACTTCCCTACGAGCAGTACTTC. The full variable domain, rest sourced from reference TRBV30 and TRBJ2-7, is SQTIHQWPATLVQPVGSPLSLECTVEGTSNPNLYWYRQAAGRGLQLLFYSVGIGQISSEVPQNLSASRPQDRQFILSSKKLLLSDSGFYLCAWGDRRLPYEQYFGPGTRLTVT.

This clone was observed once. The rearrangement joins TRBV28 to TRBJ1-3; D call uncertain. Trimming stripped 5 bases from V and 0 bases from J, with 11 bases between. Per the germline V gene, CDR1 is MDHEN and CDR2 is SYDVKM. The CDR3 loop spans 15 amino acids. This chain's CDR3 is CASSRGKISGNTIYF. Here the CDR3 DNA reads TGTGCCAGCAGTAGAGGGAAGATCTCTGGAAACACCATATATTTT.

The genes are TRBV6-5 and TRBJ1-2; D not certain. The germline V gene has CDR1 MNHEY and CDR2 SVGAGI. The CDR3 is 14 amino acids. V shed 6 bases and J shed 3 bases, with 14 bases lying between them. In DNA form, the CDR3 reads TGTGCCAGCAGCCAAAGCCCTGAGTACTATGGCTACACCTTC. Translation gives CASSQSPEYYGYTF.

V usage is TRBV11-3 and J usage is TRBJ2-1; TRBD1 aligns across 11 bases. Germline loops: CDR1 SGHNT, CDR2 YENEEA. This CDR3 comprises 15 residues. With 5 bases clipped from V and 7 bases from J, the junction kept 7 bases outside the gene matches. CDR3 protein: CASSDPGQGENEQFF. CDR3 in DNA: TGTGCCAGCAGCGATCCGGGACAGGGGGAAAATGAGCAGTTCTTC.

The chain joins TRBV4-1 to TRBJ2-7; 9 bases align to TRBD1. CDR3 length equals 15 residues. CDR1 and CDR2 (germline): MGHRA, YSYEKL. The J segment lost 2 bases and the V segment lost 5 bases, leaving 7 bases of the junction unmatched. The CDR3 here is CASSFPGQGTYEQYF. CDR3 sequence (DNA): TGCGCCAGCAGCTTTCCGGGACAGGGAACCTACGAGCAGTACTTC.

The genes are TRBV3-1 (or the pseudogene TRBV3-2) and TRBJ2-1; 8 nucleotides align to TRBD1. This CDR3 has 16 residues. Germline assignment: CDR1 LGHDT and CDR2 YNNKEL (reference sequence). After removal of 1 base from V and 7 bases from J, the junction contained 9 bases not matched to a gene. The CDR3 is CASSQGTDRAWNEQFF. CDR3 nucleotides: TGTGCCAGCAGCCAAGGGACGGACAGGGCTTGGAATGAGCAGTTCTTC.

This clone was detected only once. The rearrangement joins TRBV5-1 to TRBJ2-7; maybe TRBD1 (5 bases). Deletions cut 0 bases from V and 2 bases from J, with 6 bases between. This CDR3 comprises 13 residues. Per the germline V gene, CDR1 is SGHRS and CDR2 is YFSETQ. In DNA, the CDR3 is TGCGCCAGCAGCTTGGCAGGGCCCTACGAGCAGTACTTC. Its protein product is CASSLAGPYEQYF. Supplemented by reference TRBV5-1 and TRBJ2-7, the full variable domain reads KAGVTQTPRYLIKTRGQQVTLSCSPISGHRSVSWYQQTPGQGLQFLFEYFSETQRNKGNFPGRFSGRQFSNSRSEMNVSTLELGDSALYLCASSLAGPYEQYFGPGTRLTVT.

V gene TRBV18 combines with J gene TRBJ2-2; 13 bases match TRBD2. V was clipped by 3 bases and J by 5 bases; unmatched bases: 9. CDR1 and CDR2 from the germline V gene are KGHSH and LQKENI. This CDR3 is built from 18 residues. The CDR3 coding sequence is TGTGCCAGCTCACCGTCAACTAGCGGGAGGGCCGAGACCGGGGAGCTGTTTTTT. This sequence encodes CASSPSTSGRAETGELFF.

CDR3 bases: TGTGCCAGCAGCGCCCGACAGAATCAGCCCCAGCATTTT. Amino acids: CASSARQNQPQHF. This chain links TRBV12-3 or TRBV12-4 with TRBJ1-5; D is possibly TRBD1 (5 bases). This CDR3 is built from 13 residues. Trimming removed 6 bases at V and 4 bases at J, with 10 bases between.

The table lists this clone with a count of one. The chain uses TRBV5-1 and TRBJ2-1; no definite D call. The CDR3 spans 15 residues. Germline V gene data show CDR1 as SGHRS and CDR2 as YFSETQ. Trimming pared 0 bases from V and 2 bases from J, leaving 9 bases between. CDR3 DNA: TGCGCCAGCAGCTTGGCCTCCCGTACCTACAATGAGCAGTTCTTC. Its protein product is CASSLASRTYNEQFF.

The chain combines TRBV11-1 with TRBJ1-3; D is uncertain. CDR1 and CDR2 (germline): SGHAT, FQDESV (reference sequence). Trimming removed 5 bases at V and 0 bases at J, with 2 bases between. The CDR3 loop spans 12 amino acids. CDR3 DNA: TGTGCCAGCAGCCTCTCTGGAAACACCATATATTTT. Translation gives CASSLSGNTIYF.

J is TRBJ2-1 and V is TRBV5-1; TRBD2 matches 7 bases. The V gene end was trimmed by 4 bases and the J gene end by 7 bases; junction bases not matched to a gene: 11. CDR3 length: 15 residues. The germline V gene has CDR1 SGHRS and CDR2 YFSETQ. The CDR3 coding sequence is TGCGCCAGCAGCCAAGGACTAGGTATCTTGAATGAGCAGTTCTTC. This encodes CASSQGLGILNEQFF.

This clone was detected once. The V gene is TRBV7-9, the J gene TRBJ1-1; 7 positions match TRBD1. There are 19 residues in the CDR3. V trimming: 5 bases; J trimming: 1 base; junction bases outside the gene matches: 19. Per germline, CDR1 SEHNR and CDR2 FQNEAQ (reference sequence). The CDR3 nucleotides are TGTGCCAGCAGCCCAAGCGGAGGGGTCACAGGGGTGGCGAACACTGAAGCTTTCTTT. Its protein is CASSPSGGVTGVANTEAFF.

With regard to this clone: Other DNA sequences from this sample encode an identical CDR3 as well. This sequence joins TRBV9 and TRBJ2-1; TRBD2 aligns across 9 bases. The CDR3 contains 15 residues. V was pared by 3 bases and J by 2 bases, with 3 bases of the junction left unmatched. Per the germline V gene, CDR1 is SGDLS and CDR2 is YYNGEE. The DNA of the CDR3 is TGTGCCAGCAGCGCGACTAGCGGAACCTACAATGAGCAGTTCTTC. Translating it yields CASSATSGTYNEQFF.

Worth noting for this clone: A read error is possible here, since a much larger clone lies one base away. Other nucleotide sequences from this sample produce the same CDR3. This rearrangement joins TRBV2 to TRBJ1-1; 7 bases match TRBD1. There are 14 residues in the CDR3. CDR1 and CDR2 (germline): SNHLY, FYNNEI. Trimming at V came to 1 base and at J to 7 bases, leaving 6 bases not matched to a gene. CDR3 nucleotide sequence: TGTGCCAGCAGTGAAGATCGGACAGGATATGAAGCTTTCTTT. Translated, it gives CASSEDRTGYEAFF. Filled out from reference TRBV2 and TRBJ1-1, the complete variable domain reads EPEVTQTPSHQVTQMGQEVILRCVPISNHLYFYWYRQILGQKVEFLVSFYNNEISEKSEIFDDQFSVERPDGSNFTLKIRSTKLEDSAMYFCASSEDRTGYEAFFGQGTRLTVV.

This clone has just a few counts. The gene calls are TRBV6-5 and TRBJ2-7, with TRBD2 identical over 12 bases. This CDR3 contains 15 residues. V was pared by 0 bases and J by 3 bases, with 0 bases of the junction left unmatched. From germline, CDR1 is MNHEY and CDR2 SVGAGI. The DNA of the CDR3 is TGTGCCAGCAGTTACTCGACTAGCGGGAGCTACGAGCAGTACTTC. It yields the protein CASSYSTSGSYEQYF.

V gene TRBV6-1 combines with J gene TRBJ1-2; D is unresolved. Deletions cut 0 bases from V and 3 bases from J, with 8 bases between. Germline V gene data show CDR1 as MNHNS and CDR2 as SASEGT. The CDR3 totals 14 residues. CDR3 DNA: TGTGCCAGCAGTGAAGCGGCACCTTACTATGGCTACACCTTC. Translation: CASSEAAPYYGYTF.

The chain carries TRBV6-9 and TRBJ1-2; TRBD1 matches 10 bases. Germline trimming cut 2 bases from V and 8 bases from J; bases unmatched to any gene: 11. Germline CDR1 reads MNHGY; CDR2 reads SVAAGI. CDR3 length equals 16 residues. The CDR3 here is CASSYTRDRGVCGYTF. CDR3 DNA: TGTGCCAGCAGTTATACTCGGGACAGGGGCGTTTGCGGCTACACCTTC.

The chain has TRBV3-1 (or the pseudogene TRBV3-2) and TRBJ1-1; possibly TRBD1 for D (6 bases). The germline CDR1 and CDR2 sequences are LGHDT and YNNKEL (reference sequence). This CDR3 is built from 16 residues. The V gene lost 0 bases and the J gene lost 4 bases, with 15 bases spanning the gap. The CDR3, as DNA: TGTGCCAGCAGCCAAGATCAGGGGAGGGGGGTCACTGAAGCTTTCTTT. This gives the protein CASSQDQGRGVTEAFF.

The chain employs TRBV28 and TRBJ2-1; 7 positions match TRBD2. CDR3 length equals 15 residues. Germline trimming cut 4 bases from V and 8 bases from J; bases unmatched to any gene: 11. Germline CDR1 is MDHEN and CDR2 is SYDVKM. CDR3 bases: TGTGCCAGCAGTTGGACTAGTGGGGCAGTATATGAGCAGTTCTTC. Protein: CASSWTSGAVYEQFF.

This chain connects TRBV5-1 to TRBJ2-7; TRBD2 matches 10 bases. The CDR3 contains 16 residues. CDR1 SGHRS and CDR2 YFSETQ come from the germline V gene. J lost 7 bases, V lost 3 bases, and 13 bases had no gene match. CDR3 nucleotides: TGCGCCAGCAGCTGGACCGGGACTAGCGTGTTGGGGGAGCAGTACTTC. Protein product: CASSWTGTSVLGEQYF.

The count of this clone is one. V gene TRBV28 combines with J gene TRBJ1-4, with D perhaps TRBD1 (5 bases). The CDR3 has 15 residues. Germline V CDR1 and CDR2: MDHEN, SYDVKM. Trimming removed 3 bases at V and 0 bases at J, with 8 bases between. In nucleotides, the CDR3 is TGTGCCAGCAGTTTGGGGGGTACAACTAATGAAAAACTGTTTTTT. Translation gives CASSLGGTTNEKLFF.

CDR3 sequence reads: CASHRFGQASMGKLFF. The DNA of the CDR3 is TGTGCCAGCCACCGATTTGGACAGGCCTCGATGGGTAAACTGTTTTTT. The chain couples TRBV28 to TRBJ1-4; the match to TRBD1 covers 7 bases. The CDR3 is 16 amino acids. V lost 8 bases to trimming and J lost 11 bases; unmatched junction nucleotides: 20. Germline CDR1 is MDHEN and CDR2 is SYDVKM.

The J gene is TRBJ2-1, the V gene TRBV7-9; 13 nucleotides align to TRBD2. From germline, CDR1 is SEHNR and CDR2 FQNEAQ (reference sequence). CDR3 size: 15 residues. The V and J ends lost 5 bases and 15 bases, in that order; junction bases with no gene match: 13. CDR3 residues: CASSPRLAGGPWVFF. In DNA form, the CDR3 reads TGTGCCAGCAGCCCCCGACTAGCGGGGGGCCCGTGGGTGTTCTTC.

The chain joins TRBV11-3 to TRBJ1-2; 7 bases line up with TRBD1. The CDR3 consists of 14 residues. Germline CDR1 SGHNT, CDR2 YENEEA. Trimming cost V 5 bases and J 6 bases; bases outside gene matches: 9. The CDR3 reads CASSLTRQGDGYTF. DNA of the CDR3: TGTGCCAGCAGCCTCACTAGACAGGGTGATGGCTACACCTTC.

V is TRBV5-4 and J is TRBJ2-7; 7 nucleotides agree with TRBD2. V gave up 0 bases and J gave up 0 bases; unmatched junction bases: 9. The CDR3 has 17 residues. CDR1 SGHNT and CDR2 YYREEE come from the germline V gene (reference sequence). Here the CDR3 reads CASSLDPLRGTSYEQYF. The DNA of the CDR3 is TGTGCCAGCAGCTTGGATCCGTTGCGGGGGACCTCCTACGAGCAGTACTTC. Supplemented by reference TRBV5-4 and TRBJ2-7, the full variable domain reads ETGVTQSPTHLIKTRGQQVTLRCSSQSGHNTVSWYQQALGQGPQFIFQYYREEENGRGNFPPRFSGLQFPNYSSELNVNALELDDSALYLCASSLDPLRGTSYEQYFGPGTRLTVT.

CDR3 in amino acids: CASSLELAGYEQYF. In DNA, the CDR3 is TGTGCCAGCAGCTTGGAATTAGCAGGGTACGAGCAGTACTTC. This chain joins TRBV5-4 and TRBJ2-7; a weak D match, TRBD1 (5 bases). V was cut by 0 bases and J by 4 bases, with 11 bases left in between. The CDR3 extends over 14 amino acids. Germline V gene sequence: CDR1 SGHNT, CDR2 YYREEE (reference sequence).

In this sample, this clone turned up once. V and J are TRBV10-3 and TRBJ2-3, with 9 bases aligning to TRBD1. Looked up from germline, CDR1 is ENHRY and CDR2 is SYGVKD. V was clipped by 4 bases and J by 1 base; unmatched bases: 9. There are 17 residues in the CDR3. The chain's CDR3 is CAISGSRDRVGTDTQYF. CDR3 nucleotides: TGTGCCATCAGTGGGTCCCGGGACAGGGTAGGCACAGATACGCAGTATTTT.

V is TRBV11-1 and J is TRBJ2-5, with 9 bases matching TRBD1. Germline loops: CDR1 SGHAT, CDR2 FQDESV (reference sequence). This CDR3 spans 15 amino acids. Losses at the gene ends were 5 bases for V and 5 bases for J; bases not matched to a gene: 9. CDR3 protein: CASSPLSGQGETQYF. The CDR3 coding sequence is TGTGCCAGCAGCCCCCTGTCGGGACAGGGTGAGACCCAGTACTTC.